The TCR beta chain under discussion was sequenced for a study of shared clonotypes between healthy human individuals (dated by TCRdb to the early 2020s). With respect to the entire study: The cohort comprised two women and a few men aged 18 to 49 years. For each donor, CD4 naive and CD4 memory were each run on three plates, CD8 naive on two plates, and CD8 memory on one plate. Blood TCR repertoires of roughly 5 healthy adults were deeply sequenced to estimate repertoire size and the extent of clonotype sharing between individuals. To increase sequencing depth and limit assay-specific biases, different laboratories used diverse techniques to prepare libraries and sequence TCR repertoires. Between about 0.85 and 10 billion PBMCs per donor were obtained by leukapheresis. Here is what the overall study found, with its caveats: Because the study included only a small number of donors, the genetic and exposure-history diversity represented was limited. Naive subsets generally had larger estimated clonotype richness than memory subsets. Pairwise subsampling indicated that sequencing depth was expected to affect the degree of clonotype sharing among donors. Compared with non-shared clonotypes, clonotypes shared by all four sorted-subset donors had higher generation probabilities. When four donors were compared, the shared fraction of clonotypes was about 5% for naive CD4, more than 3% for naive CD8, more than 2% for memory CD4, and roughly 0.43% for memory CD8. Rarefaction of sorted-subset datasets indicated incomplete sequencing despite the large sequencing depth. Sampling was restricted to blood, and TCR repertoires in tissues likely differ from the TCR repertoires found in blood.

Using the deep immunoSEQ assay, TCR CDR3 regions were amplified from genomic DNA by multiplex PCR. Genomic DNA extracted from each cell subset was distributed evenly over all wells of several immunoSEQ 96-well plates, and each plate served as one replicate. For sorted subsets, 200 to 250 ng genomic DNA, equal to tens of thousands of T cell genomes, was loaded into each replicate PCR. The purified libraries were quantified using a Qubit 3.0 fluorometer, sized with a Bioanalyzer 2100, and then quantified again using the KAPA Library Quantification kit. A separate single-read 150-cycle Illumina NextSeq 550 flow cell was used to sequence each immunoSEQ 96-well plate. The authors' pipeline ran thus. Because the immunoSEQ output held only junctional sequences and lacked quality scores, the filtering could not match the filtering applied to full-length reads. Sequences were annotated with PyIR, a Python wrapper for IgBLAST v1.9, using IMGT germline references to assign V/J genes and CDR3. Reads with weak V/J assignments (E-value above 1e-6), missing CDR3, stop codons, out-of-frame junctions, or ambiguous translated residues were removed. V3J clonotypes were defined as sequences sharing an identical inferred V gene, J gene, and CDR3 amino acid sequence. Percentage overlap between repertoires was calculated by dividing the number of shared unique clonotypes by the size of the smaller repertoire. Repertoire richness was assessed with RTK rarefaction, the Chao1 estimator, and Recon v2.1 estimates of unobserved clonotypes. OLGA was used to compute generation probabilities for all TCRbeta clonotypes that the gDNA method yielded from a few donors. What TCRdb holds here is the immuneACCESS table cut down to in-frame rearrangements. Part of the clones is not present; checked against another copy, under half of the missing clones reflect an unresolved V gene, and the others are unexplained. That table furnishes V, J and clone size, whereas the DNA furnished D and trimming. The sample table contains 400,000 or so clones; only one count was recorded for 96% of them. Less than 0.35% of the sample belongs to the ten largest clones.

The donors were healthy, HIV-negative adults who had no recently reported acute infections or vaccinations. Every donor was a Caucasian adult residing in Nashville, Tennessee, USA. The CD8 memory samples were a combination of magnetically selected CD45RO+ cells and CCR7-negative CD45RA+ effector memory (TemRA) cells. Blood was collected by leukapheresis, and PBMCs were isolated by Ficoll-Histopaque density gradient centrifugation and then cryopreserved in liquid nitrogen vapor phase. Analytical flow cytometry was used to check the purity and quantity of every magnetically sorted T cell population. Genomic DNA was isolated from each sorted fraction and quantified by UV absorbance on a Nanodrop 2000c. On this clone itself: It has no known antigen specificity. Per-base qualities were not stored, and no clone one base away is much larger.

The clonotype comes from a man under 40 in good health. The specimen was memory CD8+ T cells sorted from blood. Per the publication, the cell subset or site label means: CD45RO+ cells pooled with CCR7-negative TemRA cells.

For the CDR3, the sequence is CASSLGLKETQYF. The DNA reads TGTGCCAGCAGCTTAGGGTTGAAAGAGACCCAGTACTTC. The chain is made from TRBV11-2 and TRBJ2-5, with the D segment identity uncertain. The germline V gene supplies CDR1 SGHAT and CDR2 FQNNGV. V is clipped by 1 base and J by 3 bases, and the sequence between their germline boundaries is 6 bases long. Including cysteine and phenylalanine, the CDR3 has 13 amino acids. Just CDR3 DNA is preserved here, 39 bases in frame from base 1. Outside the CDR3, residues come from the reference TRBV11-2 and TRBJ2-5 proteins, so the full variable domain is: EAGVAQSPRYKIIEKRQSVAFWCNPISGHATLYWYQQILGQGPKLLIQFQNNGVVDDSQLPKDRFSAERLKGVDSTLKIQPAKLEDSAVYLCASSLGLKETQYFGPGTRLLVL.